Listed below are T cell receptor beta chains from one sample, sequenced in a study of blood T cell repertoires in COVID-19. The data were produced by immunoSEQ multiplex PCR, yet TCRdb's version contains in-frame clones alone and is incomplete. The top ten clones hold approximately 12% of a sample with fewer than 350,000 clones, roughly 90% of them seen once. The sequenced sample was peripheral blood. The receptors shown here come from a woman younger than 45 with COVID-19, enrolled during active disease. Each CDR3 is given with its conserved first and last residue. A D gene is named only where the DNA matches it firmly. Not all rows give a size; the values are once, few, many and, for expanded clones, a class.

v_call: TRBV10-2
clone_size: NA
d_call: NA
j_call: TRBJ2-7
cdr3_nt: TGCGCCAGCACCATGGGCGGGGTTGCGGGTGGCCACGAGCAGTACTTC
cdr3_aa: CASTMGGVAGGHEQYF

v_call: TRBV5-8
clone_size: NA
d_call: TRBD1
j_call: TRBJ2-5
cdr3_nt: TGTGCCAGCAGCTTGGGACAGGGGCCCGGTTTCGAGACCCAGTACTTC
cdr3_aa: CASSLGQGPGFETQYF

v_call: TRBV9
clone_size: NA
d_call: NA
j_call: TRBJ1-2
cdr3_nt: TGTGCCAGCAGCGTAGGTGCGGACTATGGCTACACCTTC
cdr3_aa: CASSVGADYGYTF

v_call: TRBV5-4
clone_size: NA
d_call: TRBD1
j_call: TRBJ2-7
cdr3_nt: TGTGCCAGCAGCACATGGGACAGGTTTCCCTACGAGCAGTACTTC
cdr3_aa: CASSTWDRFPYEQYF

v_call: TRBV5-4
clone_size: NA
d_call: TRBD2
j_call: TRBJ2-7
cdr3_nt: TGTGCCAGCAGCTCTACTAGCGGGATCTACGAGCAGTACTTC
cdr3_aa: CASSSTSGIYEQYF

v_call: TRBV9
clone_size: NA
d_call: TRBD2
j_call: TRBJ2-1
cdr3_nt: TGTGCCAGCAGCGCCGTCAGCGGGGGGGCTGCTTCGAATGAGCAGTTCTTC
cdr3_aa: CASSAVSGGAASNEQFF

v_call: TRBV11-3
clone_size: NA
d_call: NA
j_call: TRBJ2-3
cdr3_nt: TGTGCCAGCAGCTTCGAGTGCTCGGAGGTGACAGATACGCAGTATTTT
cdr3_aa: CASSFECSEVTDTQYF

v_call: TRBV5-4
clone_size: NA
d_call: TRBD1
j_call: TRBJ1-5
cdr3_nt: TGTGCCAGCAGCCCCGGGACAGGGAAGGATCAGCCCCAGCATTTT
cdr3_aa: CASSPGTGKDQPQHF

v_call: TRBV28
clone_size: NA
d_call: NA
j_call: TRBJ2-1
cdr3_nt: TGTGCCAGCAGTTATTCAGGGTCCTTTGAGCAGTTCTTC
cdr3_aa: CASSYSGSFEQFF

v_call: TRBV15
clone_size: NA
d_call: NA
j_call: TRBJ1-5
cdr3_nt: TGTGCCACCAGCAGAGATTTGACACCCAATCAGCCCCAGCATTTT
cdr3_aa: CATSRDLTPNQPQHF

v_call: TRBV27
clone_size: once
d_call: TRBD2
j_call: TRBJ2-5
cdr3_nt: TGTGCCAGCAGTTCACTAGCGCAAGAGACCCAGTACTTC
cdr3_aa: CASSSLAQETQYF

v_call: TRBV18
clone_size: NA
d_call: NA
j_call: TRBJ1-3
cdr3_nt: TGTGCCAGCTCACTCCATACAGGGCCATCTGGAAACACCATATATTTT
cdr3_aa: CASSLHTGPSGNTIYF

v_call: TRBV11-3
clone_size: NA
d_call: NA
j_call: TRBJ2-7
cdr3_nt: TGTGCCAGCAGCTCCCAGGGATTGGACGAGCAGTACTTC
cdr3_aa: CASSSQGLDEQYF

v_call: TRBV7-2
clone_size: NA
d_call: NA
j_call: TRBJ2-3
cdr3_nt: TGTGCCAGCAGCTCGCTACTAGCCGCAGATACGCAGTATTTT
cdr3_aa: CASSSLLAADTQYF

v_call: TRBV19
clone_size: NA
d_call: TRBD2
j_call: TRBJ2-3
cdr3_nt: TGTGCCAGTAGTGGACTAGCGGGGGGGCTGTATTTT
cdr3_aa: CASSGLAGGLYF

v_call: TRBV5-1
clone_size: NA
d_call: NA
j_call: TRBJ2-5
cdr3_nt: TGCGCCAGCAGGATTATCAGGGGCCAAGAGACCCAGTACTTC
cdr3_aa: CASRIIRGQETQYF

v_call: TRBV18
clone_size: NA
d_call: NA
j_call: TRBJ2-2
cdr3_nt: TGTGCCAGCTCACCACCGACACAGGGTGTTAGCACCGGGGAGCTGTTTTTT
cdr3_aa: CASSPPTQGVSTGELFF

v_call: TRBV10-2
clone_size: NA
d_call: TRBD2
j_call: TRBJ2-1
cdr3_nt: TGCGCCAGCAGAGAGACTAGCGGGGGAAAGTACAATGAGCAGTTCTTC
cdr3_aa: CASRETSGGKYNEQFF

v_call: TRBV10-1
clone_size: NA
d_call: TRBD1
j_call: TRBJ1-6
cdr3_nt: TGCGCCAGCAGGGACAGGCAGGGGGATTCACCCCTCCACTTT
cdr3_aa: CASRDRQGDSPLHF

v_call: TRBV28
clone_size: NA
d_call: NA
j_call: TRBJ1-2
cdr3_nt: TGTGCCAGCACCTCTCCGGGCAGGGTGAGCTATGGCTACACCTTC
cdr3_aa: CASTSPGRVSYGYTF

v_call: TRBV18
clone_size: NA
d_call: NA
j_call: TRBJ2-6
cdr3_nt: TGTGCCAGCTCACCCCTGGACACATCTTCTGGGGCCAACGTCCTGACTTTC
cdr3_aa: CASSPLDTSSGANVLTF

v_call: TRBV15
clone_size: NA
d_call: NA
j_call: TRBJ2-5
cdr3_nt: TGTGCCACCAGCAGGGACTCCTTGGAGACCCAGTACTTC
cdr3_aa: CATSRDSLETQYF

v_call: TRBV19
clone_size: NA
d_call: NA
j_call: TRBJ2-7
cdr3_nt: TGTGCCAGTAGTCCCTGGGCGAAGTTCGAGCAGTACTTC
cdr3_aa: CASSPWAKFEQYF

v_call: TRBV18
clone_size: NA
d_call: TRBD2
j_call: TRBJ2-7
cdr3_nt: TGTGCCAGCTCACCTGGGGTGCTAGCGGGGGGTCGTCGCTACGAGCAGTACTTC
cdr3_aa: CASSPGVLAGGRRYEQYF

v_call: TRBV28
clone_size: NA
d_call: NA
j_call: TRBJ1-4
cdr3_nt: TGTGCCAGCAGTTTGTTACAGGGCAGGCCTAATGAAAAACTGTTTTTT
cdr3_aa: CASSLLQGRPNEKLFF

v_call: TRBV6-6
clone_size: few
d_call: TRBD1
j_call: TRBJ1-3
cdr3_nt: TGTGCCAGCAGTTCCGGGACAGGGACCGGAAACACCATATATTTT
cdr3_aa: CASSSGTGTGNTIYF

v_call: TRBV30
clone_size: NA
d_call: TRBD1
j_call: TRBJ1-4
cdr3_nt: TGTGCCTGGAGCACGACAGGGGGTTCACGAAAACTGTTTTTT
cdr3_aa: CAWSTTGGSRKLFF

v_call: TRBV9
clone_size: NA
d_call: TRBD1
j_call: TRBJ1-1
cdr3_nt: TGTGCCAGCAGCCCCCGGGACAGGGGGCTGGGGACTGAAGCTTTCTTT
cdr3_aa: CASSPRDRGLGTEAFF

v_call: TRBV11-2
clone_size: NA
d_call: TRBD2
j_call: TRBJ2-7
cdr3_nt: TGTGCCAGCAGCTCCGGCCCTAGCGGGGGACCCTACGAGCAGTACTTC
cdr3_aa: CASSSGPSGGPYEQYF

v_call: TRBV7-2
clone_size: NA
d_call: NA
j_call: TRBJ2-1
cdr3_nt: TGTGCCAGCCAGTTCATCAATGAGCAGTTCTTC
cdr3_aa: CASQFINEQFF

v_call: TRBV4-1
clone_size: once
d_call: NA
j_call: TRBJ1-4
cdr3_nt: TGCGCCAGCAGCCAAGAGGGCGCAGGGCCTAATGAAAAACTGTTTTTT
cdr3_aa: CASSQEGAGPNEKLFF

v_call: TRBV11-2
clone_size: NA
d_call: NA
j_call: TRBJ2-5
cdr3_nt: TGTGCCAGCAGCTTAGGGACTATCGCAGAGACCCAGTACTTC
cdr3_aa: CASSLGTIAETQYF

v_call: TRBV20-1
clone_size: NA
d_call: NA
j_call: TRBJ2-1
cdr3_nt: TGCAGTGCTAGTGGGCGGAATGAGCAGTTCTTC
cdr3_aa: CSASGRNEQFF

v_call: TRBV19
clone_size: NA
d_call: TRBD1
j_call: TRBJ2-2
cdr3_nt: TGTGCCAGTAGGACCCCAGGGGGGAACACCGGGGAGCTGTTTTTT
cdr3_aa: CASRTPGGNTGELFF

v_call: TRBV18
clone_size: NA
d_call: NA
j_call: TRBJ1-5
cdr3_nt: TGTGCCAGCTCACCAGGCTTGGGGGCTAGGGAGCCCCAGCATTTT
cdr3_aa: CASSPGLGAREPQHF

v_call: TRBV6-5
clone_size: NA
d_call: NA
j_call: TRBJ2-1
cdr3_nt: TGTGCCAGCAGTTGGGGAGTAGGGGAGCAGTTCTTC
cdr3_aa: CASSWGVGEQFF

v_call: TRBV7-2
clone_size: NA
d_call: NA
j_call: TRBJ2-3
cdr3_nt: TGTGCCAGCAGCTTTTCAGGGAGCACAGATACGCAGTATTTT
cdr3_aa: CASSFSGSTDTQYF

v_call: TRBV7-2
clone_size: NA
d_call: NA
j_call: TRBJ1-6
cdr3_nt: TGTGCCAGCAGCTTGGGGGCGAGGAATTCACCCCTCCACTTT
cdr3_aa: CASSLGARNSPLHF

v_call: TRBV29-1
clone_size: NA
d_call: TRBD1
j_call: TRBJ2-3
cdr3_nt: TGCAGCACATACAGGGGGTCAGATACGCAGTATTTT
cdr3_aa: CSTYRGSDTQYF

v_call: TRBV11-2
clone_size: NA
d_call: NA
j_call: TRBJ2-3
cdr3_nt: TGTGCCAGCAGCTTAGAACTAGCTAGCACAGATACGCAGTATTTT
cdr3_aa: CASSLELASTDTQYF

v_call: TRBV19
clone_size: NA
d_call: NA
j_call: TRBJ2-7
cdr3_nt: TGTGCCAGTAGTATGGCCGGGGGTCTATCCTACGAGCAGTACTTC
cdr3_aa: CASSMAGGLSYEQYF

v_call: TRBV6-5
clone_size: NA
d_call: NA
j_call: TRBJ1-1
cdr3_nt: TGTGCCAGCAGTTACACGTCAACCAGGGGTGAAGCTTTCTTT
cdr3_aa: CASSYTSTRGEAFF

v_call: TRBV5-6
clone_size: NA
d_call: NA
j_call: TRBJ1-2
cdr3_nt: TGTGCCAGCAGCTTGGGGGACAACACTAACTATGGCTACACCTTC
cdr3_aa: CASSLGDNTNYGYTF

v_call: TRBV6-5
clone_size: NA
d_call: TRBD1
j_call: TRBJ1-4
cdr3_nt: TGTGCCAGCAGCACAGGGGGCCCTGATGAAAAACTGTTTTTT
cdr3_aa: CASSTGGPDEKLFF

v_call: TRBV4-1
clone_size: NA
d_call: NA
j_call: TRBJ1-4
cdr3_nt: TGCGCCAGCAGCCACATGTCGGGGGATGAAAAACTGTTTTTT
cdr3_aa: CASSHMSGDEKLFF

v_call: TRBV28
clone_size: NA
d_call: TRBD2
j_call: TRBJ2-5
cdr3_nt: TGTGCCAGCACACCCATGGATAGGCTAGCGGGGGACGCCAGGGAGACCCAGTACTTC
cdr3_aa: CASTPMDRLAGDARETQYF

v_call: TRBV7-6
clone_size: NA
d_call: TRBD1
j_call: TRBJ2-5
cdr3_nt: TGTGCCAGCAGTTCCGCCGGGACAGGGGTTAGGGAGACCCAGTACTTC
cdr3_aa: CASSSAGTGVRETQYF

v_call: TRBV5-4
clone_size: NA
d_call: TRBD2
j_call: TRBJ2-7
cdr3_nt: TGTGCCAGCAGCTTGGGGACTAGGATCAACGAGCAGTACTTC
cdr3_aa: CASSLGTRINEQYF

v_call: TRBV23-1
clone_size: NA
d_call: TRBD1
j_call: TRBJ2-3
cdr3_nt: TGCGCCAGCATGGACAGGTACTTCCCAGATACGCAGTATTTT
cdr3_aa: CASMDRYFPDTQYF

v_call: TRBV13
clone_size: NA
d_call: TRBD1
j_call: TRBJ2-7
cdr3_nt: TGTGCCAGCAGCTTAGAAGGGGGCGAAAACGAGCAGTACTTC
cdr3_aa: CASSLEGGENEQYF

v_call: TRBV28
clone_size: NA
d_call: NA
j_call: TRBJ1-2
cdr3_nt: TGTGCCAGCAGAGAGTCCGGGAAAGATTATGGTGGCTACACCTTC
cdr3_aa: CASRESGKDYGGYTF